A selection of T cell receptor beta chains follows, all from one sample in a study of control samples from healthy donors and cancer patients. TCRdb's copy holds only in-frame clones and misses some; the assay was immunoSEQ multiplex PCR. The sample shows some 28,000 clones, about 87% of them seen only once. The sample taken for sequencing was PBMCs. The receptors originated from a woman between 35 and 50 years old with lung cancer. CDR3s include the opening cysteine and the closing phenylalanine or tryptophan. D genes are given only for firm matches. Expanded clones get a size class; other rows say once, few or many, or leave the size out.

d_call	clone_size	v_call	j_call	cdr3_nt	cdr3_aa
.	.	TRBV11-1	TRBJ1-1	TGTGCCAGCAGCCGGGACCGGAACGCTGAAGCTTTCTTT	CASSRDRNAEAFF
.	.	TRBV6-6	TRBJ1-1	TGTGCCAGCAGTCCGGGACGGTCCAACACTGAAGCTTTCTTT	CASSPGRSNTEAFF
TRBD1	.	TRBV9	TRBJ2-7	TGTGCCAGCAGCCCGGGGACAGGGCTACCCTACGAGCAGTACTTC	CASSPGTGLPYEQYF
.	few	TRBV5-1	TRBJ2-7	TGCGCCAGCAGCTTGAATCTCGCTGGAAACTCCTACGAGCAGTACTTC	CASSLNLAGNSYEQYF
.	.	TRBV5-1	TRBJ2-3	TGCGCCAGCAGCTCAGAAGTGACGACAGATACGCAGTATTTT	CASSSEVTTDTQYF
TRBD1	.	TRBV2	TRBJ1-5	TGTGCCAGCTCCTGGACAGGGGAAAATAATCAGCCCCAGCATTTT	CASSWTGENNQPQHF
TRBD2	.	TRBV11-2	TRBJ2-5	TGTGCCAGCAGCTTAGTTGTTGGGGGGGTTCAAGAGACCCAGTACTTC	CASSLVVGGVQETQYF
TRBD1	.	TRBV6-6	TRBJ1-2	TGTGCCAGCAGGCATACAGACAGGGCTGGGAACTATGGCTACACCTTC	CASRHTDRAGNYGYTF
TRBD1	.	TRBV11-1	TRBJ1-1	TGTGCCAGCAGCCGGGACAGGACGAACACTGAAGCTTTCTTT	CASSRDRTNTEAFF
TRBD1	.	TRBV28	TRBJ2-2	TGTGCCAGCAGTCTGAACAGGGGGCGGGGCACCGGGGAGCTGTTTTTT	CASSLNRGRGTGELFF